A selection of T cell receptor beta chains follows, all from one sample in a study of blood T cell repertoires in COVID-19. The repertoire was sequenced with immunoSEQ multiplex PCR; TCRdb's copy has only in-frame clones and lacks some. The profile shows a few hundred thousand clones, roughly 90% of them singletons. The source material was peripheral blood. Receptors originate from a man aged 35 to 55 with acute or convalescent COVID-19. Each CDR3 is given with its conserved first and last residue. The D gene is left open where the match is weak.

v_gene: TRBV6-5; d_gene: TRBD1; j_gene: TRBJ2-3; CDR3aa: CASSRGQIRTDTQYF
v_gene: TRBV6-5; d_gene: -; j_gene: TRBJ2-1; CDR3aa: CASNSLVVSYNEQFF
v_gene: TRBV10-1; d_gene: TRBD1; j_gene: TRBJ1-1; CDR3aa: CASSESTGETEAFF
v_gene: TRBV28; d_gene: TRBD1; j_gene: TRBJ2-7; CDR3aa: CASSRGQGSYEQYF
v_gene: TRBV5-6; d_gene: -; j_gene: TRBJ1-1; CDR3aa: CASSLAKGVGTEAFF
v_gene: TRBV28; d_gene: -; j_gene: TRBJ1-1; CDR3aa: CASSDSDEAFF
v_gene: TRBV7-8; d_gene: TRBD2; j_gene: TRBJ2-1; CDR3aa: CASSLFFWLAGTTNEQFF
v_gene: TRBV15; d_gene: -; j_gene: TRBJ2-7; CDR3aa: CATSRDRTSNEQYF
v_gene: TRBV28; d_gene: -; j_gene: TRBJ1-1; CDR3aa: CASSPVSGNTEAFF
v_gene: TRBV4-1; d_gene: TRBD1; j_gene: TRBJ2-7; CDR3aa: CASSQIPGQGDYEQYF
v_gene: TRBV5-1; d_gene: TRBD1; j_gene: TRBJ1-1; CDR3aa: CASSGHRGPNTEAFF
v_gene: TRBV15; d_gene: TRBD2; j_gene: TRBJ2-5; CDR3aa: CATSRPGGLAGEQETQYF
v_gene: TRBV28; d_gene: -; j_gene: TRBJ1-1; CDR3aa: CASSLGGYNTEAFF
v_gene: TRBV7-3; d_gene: -; j_gene: TRBJ2-2; CDR3aa: CASSTTRDSNTGELFF
v_gene: TRBV10-3; d_gene: -; j_gene: TRBJ2-7; CDR3aa: CAITAVRGYYEQYF
v_gene: TRBV18; d_gene: -; j_gene: TRBJ1-3; CDR3aa: CASSSTQDKGNTIYF
v_gene: TRBV7-9; d_gene: -; j_gene: TRBJ1-1; CDR3aa: CASSDAGWAPLENTEAFF
v_gene: TRBV4-3; d_gene: -; j_gene: TRBJ2-5; CDR3aa: CASSQDRTGSQETQYF
v_gene: TRBV12-3/TRBV12-4; d_gene: -; j_gene: TRBJ1-2; CDR3aa: CASSFRGARGYTF
v_gene: TRBV10-3; d_gene: -; j_gene: TRBJ2-7; CDR3aa: CAISESYRLDSPLVYQYEQYF
v_gene: TRBV9; d_gene: TRBD1; j_gene: TRBJ2-2; CDR3aa: CASSGRQGGTGELFF
v_gene: TRBV11-2; d_gene: -; j_gene: TRBJ2-5; CDR3aa: CASNPGVGLGETQYF
v_gene: TRBV27; d_gene: -; j_gene: TRBJ1-6; CDR3aa: CASSFNIPLQGGSPLHF
v_gene: TRBV12-3/TRBV12-4; d_gene: -; j_gene: TRBJ1-2; CDR3aa: CASGQGTHYGYTF
v_gene: TRBV10-3; d_gene: -; j_gene: TRBJ2-7; CDR3aa: CAISELTFSYEQYF
v_gene: TRBV7-9; d_gene: -; j_gene: TRBJ2-3; CDR3aa: CASSLSGTDTQYF
v_gene: TRBV18; d_gene: TRBD2; j_gene: TRBJ2-3; CDR3aa: CASSSRGASGGIITDTQYF
v_gene: TRBV20-1; d_gene: -; j_gene: TRBJ1-1; CDR3aa: CSASERDTEAFF
v_gene: TRBV7-2; d_gene: -; j_gene: TRBJ2-1; CDR3aa: CASSLAGGTTYNEQFF
v_gene: TRBV4-3; d_gene: TRBD1; j_gene: TRBJ1-2; CDR3aa: CASSQDLGQGPLYYGYTF
v_gene: TRBV29-1; d_gene: -; j_gene: TRBJ2-1; CDR3aa: CSATGYNEQFF
v_gene: TRBV28; d_gene: -; j_gene: TRBJ2-7; CDR3aa: CASSSFRRDTYEQYF
v_gene: TRBV5-8; d_gene: -; j_gene: TRBJ1-2; CDR3aa: CASSLSRNYGYTF
v_gene: TRBV15; d_gene: -; j_gene: TRBJ1-5; CDR3aa: CATSRRNSNQPQHF
v_gene: TRBV4-1; d_gene: TRBD1; j_gene: TRBJ1-3; CDR3aa: CASSQDPQGAGNTIYF
v_gene: TRBV10-3; d_gene: -; j_gene: TRBJ1-5; CDR3aa: CAISESGGQPQHF
v_gene: TRBV12-3/TRBV12-4; d_gene: TRBD1; j_gene: TRBJ2-1; CDR3aa: CAIYTGAYNEQFF
v_gene: TRBV7-9; d_gene: TRBD1; j_gene: TRBJ1-1; CDR3aa: CASSPGPGQGVWAFF
v_gene: TRBV24-1; d_gene: -; j_gene: TRBJ2-2; CDR3aa: CATSEYRERAGELFF
v_gene: TRBV7-3; d_gene: -; j_gene: TRBJ1-2; CDR3aa: CASSLWGGMDYGYTF
v_gene: TRBV5-4; d_gene: TRBD1; j_gene: TRBJ2-5; CDR3aa: CASSWTGDSETQYF
v_gene: TRBV7-9; d_gene: -; j_gene: TRBJ2-5; CDR3aa: CASSLGGWGVGTQYF
v_gene: TRBV5-1; d_gene: TRBD1; j_gene: TRBJ1-6; CDR3aa: CASSLSAPGGSALHF
v_gene: TRBV3-1/TRBV3-2; d_gene: TRBD2; j_gene: TRBJ2-1; CDR3aa: CASSRTSGTGKKFF
v_gene: TRBV5-6; d_gene: -; j_gene: TRBJ2-3; CDR3aa: CASSSPGFTDTQYF
v_gene: TRBV24-1; d_gene: -; j_gene: TRBJ2-3; CDR3aa: CATLPCAIDTQYF
v_gene: TRBV3-1/TRBV3-2; d_gene: TRBD2; j_gene: TRBJ2-1; CDR3aa: CASSRLTSGAPLQFF
v_gene: TRBV30; d_gene: -; j_gene: TRBJ1-2; CDR3aa: CAWSARQIGGYTF
v_gene: TRBV9; d_gene: TRBD1; j_gene: TRBJ2-3; CDR3aa: CASSVGTGATDTQYF
v_gene: TRBV5-4; d_gene: -; j_gene: TRBJ1-4; CDR3aa: CASSFQGRPFF
v_gene: TRBV9; d_gene: -; j_gene: TRBJ2-1; CDR3aa: CASSAGGPAGAVGNEQFF
v_gene: TRBV28; d_gene: -; j_gene: TRBJ2-5; CDR3aa: CASSSRSGIQETQYF
v_gene: TRBV6-5; d_gene: -; j_gene: TRBJ2-7; CDR3aa: CASSPPGPSDRNF
v_gene: TRBV28; d_gene: TRBD1; j_gene: TRBJ1-3; CDR3aa: CASSPQTGGNTIYF
v_gene: TRBV4-1; d_gene: -; j_gene: TRBJ2-1; CDR3aa: CASSQVPADEQFF